This note documents a single TCR beta chain sequence. These data are taken from a study of blood T cell repertoires in COVID-19. On the study more broadly: Researchers got acute and convalescent COVID-19 samples from the United States, Italy and Spain. From T cells, B-cell-depleted T cells, or PBMCs came the material, which was cDNA or gDNA.

CDR3 length equals 13 residues. J was trimmed by 5 bases and V by 8 bases; bases with no gene match: 5. Germline loops: CDR1 LNHDA, CDR2 SQIVND (reference sequence). Authors' data handling: Estimation of nucleated cell counts was performed using reference gene primer amplification. Sequencing was performed with immunoSEQ multiplex PCR; in TCRdb, only in-frame clones are kept and a portion is missing. V and J calls plus clone size are reproduced from that table; the DNA served to infer D and trimming. This table has 450,000 or so clones, 89% appearing once. The TCR was taken from a man younger than 35 with COVID-19, enrolled during active disease. The sample comprised peripheral blood. V usage is TRBV19 and J usage is TRBJ2-5, with 10 bases lining up with TRBD2. The CDR3 nucleotides read TGTGCCAGTCGGAGCGGGGGGGCGGAGACCCAGTACTTC. This encodes CASRSGGAETQYF. The full variable domain, its missing parts supplied by reference TRBV19 and TRBJ2-5, is DGGITQSPKYLFRKEGQNVTLSCEQNLNHDAMYWYRQDPGQGLRLIYYSQIVNDFQKGDIAEGYSVSREKKESFPLTVTSAQKNPTAFYLCASRSGGAETQYFGPGTRLLVL.